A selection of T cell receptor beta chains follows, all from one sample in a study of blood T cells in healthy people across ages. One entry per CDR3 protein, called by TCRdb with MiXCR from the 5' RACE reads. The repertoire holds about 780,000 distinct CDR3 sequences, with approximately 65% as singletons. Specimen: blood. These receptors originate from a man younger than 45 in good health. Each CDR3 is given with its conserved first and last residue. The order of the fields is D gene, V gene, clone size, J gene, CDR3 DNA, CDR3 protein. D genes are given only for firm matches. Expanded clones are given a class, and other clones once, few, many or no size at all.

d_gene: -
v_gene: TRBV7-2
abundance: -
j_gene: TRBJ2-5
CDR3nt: TGTGCCAGCAGCTTAGGGGGGAACCAAGAGACCCAGTACTTC
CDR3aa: CASSLGGNQETQYF

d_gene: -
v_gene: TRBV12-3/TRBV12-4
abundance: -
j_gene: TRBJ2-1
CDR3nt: TGTGCCAGCAGTCTACTACTATGGAGCTCCTACAATGAGCAGTTCTTC
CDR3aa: CASSLLLWSSYNEQFF

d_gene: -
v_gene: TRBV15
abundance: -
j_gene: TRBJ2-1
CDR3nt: TGTGCCACCAGCAGAGATCGAGGTTCCTACGAGCAGTTCTTC
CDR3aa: CATSRDRGSYEQFF

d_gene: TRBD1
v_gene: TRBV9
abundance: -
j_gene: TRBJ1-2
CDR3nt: TGTGCCAGCACCCAGGACAGGAATTACGGCTACACCTTC
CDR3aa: CASTQDRNYGYTF

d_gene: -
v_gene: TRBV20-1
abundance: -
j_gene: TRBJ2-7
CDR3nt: TGCAGTGCTAGAGATGTGGGGGGAAAGTCCTACGAGCAGTACTTC
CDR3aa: CSARDVGGKSYEQYF

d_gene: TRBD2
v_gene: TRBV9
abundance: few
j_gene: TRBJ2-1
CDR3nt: TGTGCCAGCAGCGTAGATCGGCGGGGGGACCCCTACAATGAGCAGTTCTTC
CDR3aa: CASSVDRRGDPYNEQFF

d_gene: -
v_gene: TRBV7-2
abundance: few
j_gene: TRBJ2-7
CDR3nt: TGTGCCAGCACCATCGGGGTGGGACCGCAGATCTCCTACGAGCAGTACTTC
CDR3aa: CASTIGVGPQISYEQYF

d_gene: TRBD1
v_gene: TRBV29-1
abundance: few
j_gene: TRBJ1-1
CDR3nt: TGCAGCGTAACAGGGGGGATCACTGAAGCTTTCTTT
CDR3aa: CSVTGGITEAFF

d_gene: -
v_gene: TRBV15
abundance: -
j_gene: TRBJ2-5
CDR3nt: TGTGCCACCAGGGTGGGGGAGACCCAGTACTTC
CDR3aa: CATRVGETQYF

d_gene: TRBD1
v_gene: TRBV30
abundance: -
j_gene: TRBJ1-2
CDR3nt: TGTGCCTGGAGTAGGGGACAGGGGATTTTTAACTATGGCTACACCTTC
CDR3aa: CAWSRGQGIFNYGYTF

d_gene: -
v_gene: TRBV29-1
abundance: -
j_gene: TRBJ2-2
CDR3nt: TGCAGCGCAGACTCGAGAGGGACCGGGGAGCTGTTTTTT
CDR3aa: CSADSRGTGELFF

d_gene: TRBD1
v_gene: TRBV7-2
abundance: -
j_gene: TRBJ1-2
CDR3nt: TGTGCCAGCAGCTTAATTCTCGGGACAGGGGGCTATGGCTACACCTTC
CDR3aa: CASSLILGTGGYGYTF

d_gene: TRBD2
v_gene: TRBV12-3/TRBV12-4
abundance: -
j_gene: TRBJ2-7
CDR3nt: TGTGCCAGCAGCGGGGGGGGTCTCGAGCAGTACTTC
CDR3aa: CASSGGGLEQYF

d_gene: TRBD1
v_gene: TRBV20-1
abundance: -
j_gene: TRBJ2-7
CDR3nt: TGCAGTGCTAGGGTGGACAGGGCCCCAACCGAGCAGTACTTC
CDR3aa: CSARVDRAPTEQYF

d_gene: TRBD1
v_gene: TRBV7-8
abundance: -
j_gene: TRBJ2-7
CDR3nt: TGTGCCAGCAGGCCCGGGACAGAAACCTACGAGCAGTACTTC
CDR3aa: CASRPGTETYEQYF

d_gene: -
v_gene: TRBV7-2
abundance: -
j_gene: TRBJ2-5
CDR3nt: TGTGCCAGCAGCTTCGGTGTGGCGGAGACCCAGTACTTC
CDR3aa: CASSFGVAETQYF

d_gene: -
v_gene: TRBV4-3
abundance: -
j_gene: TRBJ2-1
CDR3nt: TGCGCCAGCAGCCAAGATGAGGCCCATGAGCAGTTCTTC
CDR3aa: CASSQDEAHEQFF

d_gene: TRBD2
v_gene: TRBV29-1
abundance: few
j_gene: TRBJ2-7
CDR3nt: TGCAGCGTTGGGGGACTAGCGACCTACGAGCAGTACTTC
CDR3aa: CSVGGLATYEQYF

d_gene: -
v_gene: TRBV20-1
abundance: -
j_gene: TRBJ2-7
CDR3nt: TGCAGTGCTAGGCGTAGTAACGAGCAGTACTTC
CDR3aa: CSARRSNEQYF

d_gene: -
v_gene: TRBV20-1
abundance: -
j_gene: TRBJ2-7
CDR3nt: TGCAGTGCCCCGGGACTCAATTCGGGCGAGCAGTACTTC
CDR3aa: CSAPGLNSGEQYF

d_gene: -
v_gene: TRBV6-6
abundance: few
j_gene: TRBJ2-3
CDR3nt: TGTGCCAGCAGTCGATTTACCACAGATACGCAGTATTTT
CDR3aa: CASSRFTTDTQYF

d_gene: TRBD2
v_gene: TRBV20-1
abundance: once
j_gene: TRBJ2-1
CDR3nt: TGCAGTGCTAGACCAGGGGAGGCGGGGGGATACAATGAGCAGTTCTTC
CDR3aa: CSARPGEAGGYNEQFF

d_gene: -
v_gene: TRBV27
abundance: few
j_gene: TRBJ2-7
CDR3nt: TGTGCCAGCAGTTTACGGGACACGGACTACGAGCAGTACTTC
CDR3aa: CASSLRDTDYEQYF

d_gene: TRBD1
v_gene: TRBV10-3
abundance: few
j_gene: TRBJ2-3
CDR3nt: TGTGCCATCAGCGACAGGGGGCTGGCAGATACGCAGTATTTT
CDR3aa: CAISDRGLADTQYF

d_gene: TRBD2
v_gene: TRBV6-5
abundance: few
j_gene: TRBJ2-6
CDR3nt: TGTGCCACCAATAGCGGGGGCTCTGGGGCCAACGTCCTGACTTTC
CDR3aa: CATNSGGSGANVLTF

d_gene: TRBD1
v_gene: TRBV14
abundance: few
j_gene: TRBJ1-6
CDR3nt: TGTGCCAGCAGCCGACAGGGGTCAACATATAATTCACCCCTCCACTTT
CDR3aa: CASSRQGSTYNSPLHF

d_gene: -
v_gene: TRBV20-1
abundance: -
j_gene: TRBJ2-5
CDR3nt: TGCAGTGCTAGAGATGACAGGTGGGAGACCCAGTACTTC
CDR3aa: CSARDDRWETQYF